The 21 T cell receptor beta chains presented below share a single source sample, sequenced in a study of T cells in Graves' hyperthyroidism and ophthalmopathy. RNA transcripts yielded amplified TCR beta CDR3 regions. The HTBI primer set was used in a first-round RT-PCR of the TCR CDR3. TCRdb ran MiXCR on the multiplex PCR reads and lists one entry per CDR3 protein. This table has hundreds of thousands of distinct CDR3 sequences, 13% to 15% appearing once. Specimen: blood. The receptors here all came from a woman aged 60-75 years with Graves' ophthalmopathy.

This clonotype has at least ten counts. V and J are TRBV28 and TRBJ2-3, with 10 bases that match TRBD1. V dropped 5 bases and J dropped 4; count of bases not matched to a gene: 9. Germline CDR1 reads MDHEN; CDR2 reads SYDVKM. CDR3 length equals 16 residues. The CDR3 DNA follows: TGTGCCAGCAGTGCCCCCCCTGGGACAGGGGCAGATACGCAGTATTTT. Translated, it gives CASSAPPGTGADTQYF.

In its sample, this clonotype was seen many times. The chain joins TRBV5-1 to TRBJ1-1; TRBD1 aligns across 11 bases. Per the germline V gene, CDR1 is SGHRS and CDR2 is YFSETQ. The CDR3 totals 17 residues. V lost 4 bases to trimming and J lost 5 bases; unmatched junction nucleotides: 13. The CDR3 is CASSLERTGGWRTEAFF. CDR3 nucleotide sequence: TGCGCCAGCAGCCTCGAGAGGACAGGGGGCTGGCGAACTGAAGCTTTCTTT.

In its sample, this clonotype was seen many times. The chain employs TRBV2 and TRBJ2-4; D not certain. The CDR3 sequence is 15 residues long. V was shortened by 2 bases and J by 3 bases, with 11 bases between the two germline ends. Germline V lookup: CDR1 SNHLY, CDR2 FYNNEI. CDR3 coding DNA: TGTGCCAGCAGTGAACAACGAACGGGCAAAAACATTCAGTACTTC. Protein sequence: CASSEQRTGKNIQYF.

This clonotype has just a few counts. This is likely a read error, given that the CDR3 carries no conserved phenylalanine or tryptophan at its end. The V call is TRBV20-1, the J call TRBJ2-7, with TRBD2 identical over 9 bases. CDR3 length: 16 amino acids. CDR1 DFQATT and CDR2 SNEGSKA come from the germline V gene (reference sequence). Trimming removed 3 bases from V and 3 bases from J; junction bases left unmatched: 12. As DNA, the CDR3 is TGCAGTGCTAGGGGTAGCGGGAGTCTTGGGTACTACGAGCAGTACCTC. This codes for CSARGSGSLGYYEQYL.

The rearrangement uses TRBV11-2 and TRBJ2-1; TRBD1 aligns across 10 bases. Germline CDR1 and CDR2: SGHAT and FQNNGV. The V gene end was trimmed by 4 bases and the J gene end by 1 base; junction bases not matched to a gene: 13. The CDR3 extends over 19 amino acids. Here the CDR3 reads CASSSPTGGFILSYNEQFF. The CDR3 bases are TGTGCCAGCAGCTCTCCGACAGGGGGCTTTATATTATCCTACAATGAGCAGTTCTTC.

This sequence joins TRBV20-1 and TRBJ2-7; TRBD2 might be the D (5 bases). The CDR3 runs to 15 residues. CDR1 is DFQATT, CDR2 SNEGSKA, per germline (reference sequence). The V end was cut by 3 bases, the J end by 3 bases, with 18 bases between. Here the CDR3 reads CSASDTRGANYEQYF. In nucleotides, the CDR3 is TGCAGTGCTAGTGATACTCGGGGAGCTAACTACGAGCAGTACTTC.

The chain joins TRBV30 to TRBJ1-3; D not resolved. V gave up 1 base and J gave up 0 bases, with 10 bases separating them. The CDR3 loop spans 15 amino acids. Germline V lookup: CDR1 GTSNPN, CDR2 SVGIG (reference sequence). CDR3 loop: CAWSATALSGNTIYF. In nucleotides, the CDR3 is TGTGCCTGGAGTGCAACTGCTCTCTCTGGAAACACCATATATTTT.

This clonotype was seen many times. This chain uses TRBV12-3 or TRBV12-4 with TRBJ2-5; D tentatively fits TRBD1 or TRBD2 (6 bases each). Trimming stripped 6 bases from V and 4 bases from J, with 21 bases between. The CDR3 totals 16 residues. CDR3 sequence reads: CASSSTWAEGGETQYF. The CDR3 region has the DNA TGTGCCAGCAGCTCCACCTGGGCAGAGGGGGGAGAGACCCAGTACTTC.

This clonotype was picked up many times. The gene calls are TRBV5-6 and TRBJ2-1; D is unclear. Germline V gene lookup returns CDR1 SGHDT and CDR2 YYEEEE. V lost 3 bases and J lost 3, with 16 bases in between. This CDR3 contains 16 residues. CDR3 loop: CASSSRPNWGYNEQFF. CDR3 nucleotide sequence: TGTGCCAGCAGCTCCCGACCAAATTGGGGCTACAATGAGCAGTTCTTC.

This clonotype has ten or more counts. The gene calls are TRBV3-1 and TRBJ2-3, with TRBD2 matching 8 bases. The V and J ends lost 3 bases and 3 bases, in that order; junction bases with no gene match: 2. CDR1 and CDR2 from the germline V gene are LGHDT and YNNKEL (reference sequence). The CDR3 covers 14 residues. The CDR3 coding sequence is TGTGCCAGCAGCCAGGGACTAGGGACAGATACGCAGTATTTT. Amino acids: CASSQGLGTDTQYF.

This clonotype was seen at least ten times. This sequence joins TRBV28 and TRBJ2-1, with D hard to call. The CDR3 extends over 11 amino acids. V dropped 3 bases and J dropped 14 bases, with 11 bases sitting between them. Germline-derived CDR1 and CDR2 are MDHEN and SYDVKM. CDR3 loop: CASSFQLTEFF. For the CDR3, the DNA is TGTGCCAGCAGTTTTCAACTTACGGAGTTCTTC.

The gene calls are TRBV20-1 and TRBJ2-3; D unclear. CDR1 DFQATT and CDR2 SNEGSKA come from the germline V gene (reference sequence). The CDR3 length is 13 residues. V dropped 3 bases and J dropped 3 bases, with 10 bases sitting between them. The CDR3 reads CSARGLVTDTQYF. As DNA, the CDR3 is TGCAGTGCTAGGGGGTTGGTTACAGATACGCAGTATTTT.

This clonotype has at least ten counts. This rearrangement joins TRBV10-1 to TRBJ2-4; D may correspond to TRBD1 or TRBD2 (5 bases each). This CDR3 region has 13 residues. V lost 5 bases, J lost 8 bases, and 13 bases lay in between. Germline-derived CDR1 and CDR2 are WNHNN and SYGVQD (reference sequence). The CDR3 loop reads CASSSGGIDIQYF. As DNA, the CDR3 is TGCGCCAGCAGTTCTGGGGGTATTGACATTCAGTACTTC.

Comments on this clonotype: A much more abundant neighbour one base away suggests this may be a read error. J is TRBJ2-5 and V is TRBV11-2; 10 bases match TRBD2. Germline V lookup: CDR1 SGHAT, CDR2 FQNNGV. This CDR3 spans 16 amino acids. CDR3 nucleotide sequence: TGTGCCAGCAGTCCACGGGCTAGCGGGAGAGAGGAGACCCGGTACTTC. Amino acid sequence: CASSPRASGREETRYF.

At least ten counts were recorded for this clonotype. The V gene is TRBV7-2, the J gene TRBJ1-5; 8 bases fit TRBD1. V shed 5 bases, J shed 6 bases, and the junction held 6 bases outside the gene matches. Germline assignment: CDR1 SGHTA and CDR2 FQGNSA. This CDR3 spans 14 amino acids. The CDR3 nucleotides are TGTGCCAGCAGCCGACAGGGGCTCAGTCAGCCCCAGCATTTT. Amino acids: CASSRQGLSQPQHF.

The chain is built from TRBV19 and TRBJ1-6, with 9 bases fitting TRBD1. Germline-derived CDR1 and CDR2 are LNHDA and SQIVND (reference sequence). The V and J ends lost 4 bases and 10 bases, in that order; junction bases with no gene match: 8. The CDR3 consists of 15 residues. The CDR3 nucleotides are TGTGCCAGTAGTACCTCACAGGGGGCTGGCTCACCCCTCCACTTT. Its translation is CASSTSQGAGSPLHF.

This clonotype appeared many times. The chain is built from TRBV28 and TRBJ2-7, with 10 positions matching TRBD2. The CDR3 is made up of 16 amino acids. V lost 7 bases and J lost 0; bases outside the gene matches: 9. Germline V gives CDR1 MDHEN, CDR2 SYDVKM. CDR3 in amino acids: CASTSRLAGLSYEQYF. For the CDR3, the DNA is TGTGCCAGCACCTCCCGACTAGCGGGCCTCTCCTACGAGCAGTACTTC.

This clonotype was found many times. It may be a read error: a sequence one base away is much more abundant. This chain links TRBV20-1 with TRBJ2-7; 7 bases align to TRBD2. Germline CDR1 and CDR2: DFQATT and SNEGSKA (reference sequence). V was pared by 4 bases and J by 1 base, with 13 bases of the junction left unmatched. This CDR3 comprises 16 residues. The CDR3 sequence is CSAKPKGLSGSYEQYF. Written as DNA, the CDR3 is TGCAGTGCTAAACCGAAGGGCCTTAGCGGGTCCTACGAGCAGTACTTC.

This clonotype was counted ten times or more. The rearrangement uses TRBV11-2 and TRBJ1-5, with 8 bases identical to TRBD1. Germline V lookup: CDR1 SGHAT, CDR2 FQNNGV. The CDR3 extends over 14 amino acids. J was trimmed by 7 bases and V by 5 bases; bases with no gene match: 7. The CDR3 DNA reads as TGTGCCAGCAGCATGACAGGGGACGACCAGCCCCAGCATTTT. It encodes CASSMTGDDQPQHF.

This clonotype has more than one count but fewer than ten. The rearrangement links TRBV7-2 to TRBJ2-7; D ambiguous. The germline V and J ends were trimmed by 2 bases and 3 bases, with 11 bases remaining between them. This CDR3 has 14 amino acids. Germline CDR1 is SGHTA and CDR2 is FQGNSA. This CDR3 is CASSLLPTDYEQYF. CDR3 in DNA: TGTGCCAGCAGCTTACTCCCTACCGACTACGAGCAGTACTTC.

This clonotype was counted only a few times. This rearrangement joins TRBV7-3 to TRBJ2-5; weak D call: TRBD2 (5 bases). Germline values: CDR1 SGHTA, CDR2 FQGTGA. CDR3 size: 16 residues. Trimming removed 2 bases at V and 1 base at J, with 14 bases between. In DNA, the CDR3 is TGTGCCAGCAGCTTACGAACTGGGGAGAGCCAAGAGACCCAGTACTTC. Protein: CASSLRTGESQETQYF. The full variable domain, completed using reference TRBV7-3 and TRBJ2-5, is GAGVSQTPSNKVTEKGKYVELRCDPISGHTALYWYRQSLGQGPEFLIYFQGTGAADDSGLPNDRFFAVRPEGSVSTLKIQRTERGDSAVYLCASSLRTGESQETQYFGPGTRLLVL.